The present entry profiles one TCR beta chain with its context. What antigen it recognizes has not been identified. Per-base qualities were not stored, and no clone one base away is much larger. Library creation used multiplex PCR. Reads for this sample came from an Illumina HiSeq 4000. CDR3 regions were amplified by Arm-PCR with iRepertoire HTBI primers to construct TCR beta libraries. Before sequencing, the PCR products went through gel purification. The source study handled its data this way. Across samples, 55 to 80 TRBV and 15 or so TRBJ segments were identified and used for gene usage analysis of CDR3 amino acid clonotypes. COPE and FqMerger were used to merge filtered high-quality paired reads into contigs. BLAST was used to align contigs to IMGT TRBV, TRBD and TRBJ reference genes, and CDR3 was defined according to IMGT. Any clonotype with a frequency above 0.1% was classified as a highly expanded clone. Shannon entropy served as the measure of repertoire diversity, while the Gini coefficient captured V-J evenness. A clonotype was considered public if more than one individual shared it. TCRdb trimmed the raw reads at Q25, called clones with MiXCR and kept productive beta chains. Records with the same CDR3 protein are collapsed into one entry carrying the most frequent genes and DNA. The V and J calls here are based on TCRdb, not the publication. Here the sample has 550,000 to 700,000 distinct CDR3 sequences; more than 15% occur a single time. The ten top clones hold about 12% of the sample.

The data were taken from a study of regulatory T cells in long-lasting Graves disease (TCRdb year 2021). General notes on the study: Patients with newly diagnosed Graves' disease had been on antithyroid drugs for under 3 months. Persistent Graves' disease patients were compared with newly diagnosed Graves' disease patients by peripheral blood TCR sequencing and RNA sequencing. The study took place in China and was registered as a clinical trial. A total of roughly 35 samples underwent TCR sequencing: 13 from persistent and around 20 from newly diagnosed Graves' disease patients.

From the cysteine through the phenylalanine, the CDR3 covers 16 amino acids. The DNA shown is the 48-base CDR3, in frame from base 1. In the germline V gene, CDR1 corresponds to SGDLS and CDR2 to YYNGEE. V ends up 0 bases short and J 5 bases short, with an unmatched junction base count of 5. Overall study results and their limits: Persistent patients shared more public clonotypes among themselves (roughly 2,700) than newly diagnosed patients did (more than 950). As a limitation, the authors acknowledged that the small sample size may reduce accuracy. Because the primary lesion, thyroid tissue, could not be accessed, the study looked at peripheral blood alone. Compared with newly diagnosed patients, persistent Graves' disease patients had lower TCR Shannon entropy and fewer highly expanded clones, which suggests clonal expansion. Sequencing and analysis were limited to the TCR beta chain. Preferential use of TRBV28, TRBJ1-2 and TRBJ2-5 was observed in persistent disease, whereas TRBV20-1 and TRBJ2-1 were favored in newly diagnosed disease.

According to the study, the label for this sample's time point signals: newly diagnosed GD, antithyroid drugs for less than 3 months. RNA was extracted from PBMCs in TRIzol for both TCR sequencing and RNA sequencing. Graves' disease was diagnosed according to American Thyroid Association guidelines. Patients for the study were recruited at an endocrinology department in Xi'an, China. From each patient, approximately 9.9 milliliters of peripheral blood was collected into an EDTA anticoagulant tube. Ficoll Paque Plus density gradient separation was used to isolate PBMCs, and no further T cell sorting was performed. RNA quality was checked with an Agilent 2100 Bioanalyzer and agarose gel, and concentration with a NanoDrop 2000. This sample was also put to use in a study of T cells in Graves' hyperthyroidism and ophthalmopathy. As the second study states: Stable Graves' hyperthyroidism was defined as no progression to ophthalmopathy during 18 months of follow-up. Hyperthyroidism patients were aged 18 to 65 years and newly diagnosed, with disease duration of less than 2 months. Exclusion was applied to patients with uncontrolled infections, other autoimmune diseases, pregnancy or lactation. Diagnoses were established on the basis of clinical symptoms, serum thyroxine and TRAb, thyroid ultrasound, and orbital computed tomography. For the first round of RT-PCR on the TCR CDR3, the HTBI primer set was used together with the Qiagen OneStep RT-PCR kit. Blood samples also contained most of the expanded thyroid clonotypes (frequency above 0.001), which suggests that blood repertoires may reflect thyroid immune responses. Ophthalmopathy was separated from stable hyperthyroidism by a 13 V-J signature model, with around 88% sensitivity and about 84% specificity obtained in cross-validation and 80%/75% obtained in testing. In validation, progression to ophthalmopathy was predicted by the model with nearly 71% sensitivity and 72% to 85% specificity, a median of roughly six months before onset. TCR V-J signatures able to tell the groups apart were searched for in a discovery cohort of 90 to 100 patients, of whom more than 40 had Graves' ophthalmopathy and 55 to 60 had stable Graves' hyperthyroidism. Prospective prediction of ophthalmopathy was tested in an independent validation cohort of fewer than 20 hyperthyroidism patients and 15 to 17 patients who later progressed to ophthalmopathy. The 100 discovery patients were randomly split 7:3 into training and test sets. In addition, the study compared T-cell repertoires in thyroid tissue and in blood from six Graves' hyperthyroidism patients. After sampling, hyperthyroidism patients received methimazole starting at 30 mg daily, and ophthalmopathy patients received high-dose intravenous methylprednisolone. Libraries were constructed in a second round of multiplex PCR, after which size selection and purification were carried out. Sequencing of the libraries was done on an Illumina HiSeq2000 using paired-end 100 bp reads. SOAPnuke was used to process the raw data, throwing out any read that contained adapters or uncalled bases, had a mean Phred below 15, or lacked an exact constant-primer or identifier match. COPE v1.2.5 was used to merge high-quality paired reads, and clonotypes were defined as unique nucleotide sequences. MiTCR v1.1 was used to align clonotypes to the IMGT TRBV, TRBD and TRBJ reference segments. Analysis was restricted to V-J combinations with a frequency above 0.0001, which covered 99% to 99.2% of repertoires. The TCS score was defined as the ratio of F50 (clonal expansion) to E x V (chaos), calculated using BLOSUM62-based TCRdist between CDR3 peptides within each V-J. Welch's t-statistics and random forest reduced roughly 530 V-J features to fewer than 15, which were used in a naive Bayes classifier (R e1071). No statistical method was used to fix the sample size in advance, and group allocation was not hidden from the investigators. The paper reports TCR Vbeta CDR3 sequencing of approximately 140 peripheral blood samples: over 40 ophthalmopathy, under 80 hyperthyroidism and around 17 progressor patients.

The origin of this receptor is a man between 18 and 29 years old with Graves disease. Donor details come from another sample of the same person, matched by shared clones. The sample in question was peripheral blood mononuclear cells (PBMCs), obtained at new diagnosis, from a patient treated with antithyroid drugs. This receptor chain uses TRBV9 and TRBJ2-2, and TRBD2 aligns with 9 junction nucleotides. The DNA reads as follows: TGTGCCAGCAGCGTAGGAGCGGGAGGTCGGACCGGGGAGCTGTTTTTT. Translated, this is CASSVGAGGRTGELFF.